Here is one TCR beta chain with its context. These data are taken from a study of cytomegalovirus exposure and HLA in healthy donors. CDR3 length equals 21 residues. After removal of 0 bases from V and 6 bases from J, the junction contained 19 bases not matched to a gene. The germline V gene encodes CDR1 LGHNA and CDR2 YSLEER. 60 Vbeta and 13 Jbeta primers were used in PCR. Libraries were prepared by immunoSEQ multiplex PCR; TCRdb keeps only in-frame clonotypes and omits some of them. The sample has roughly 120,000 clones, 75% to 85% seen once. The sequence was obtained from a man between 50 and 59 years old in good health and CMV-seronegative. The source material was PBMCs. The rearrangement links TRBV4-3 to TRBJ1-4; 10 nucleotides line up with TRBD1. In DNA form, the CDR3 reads TGCGCCAGCAGCCAAGATGCCGGGACAGGGGCGACTCCGAGCTGGGATGAAAAACTGTTTTTT. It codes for CASSQDAGTGATPSWDEKLFF.